The clone carrying this T cell receptor (beta chain) was detected many times. V dropped 6 bases and J dropped 9 bases, with 22 bases sitting between them. The CDR3 runs to 15 residues. The sample is drawn from a study of neurological immune-mediated disorders. 5'RACE generated cDNA with 10-nucleotide random UMIs. TCRdb reprocessed the 5' RACE reads with MiXCR, giving one entry per CDR3 protein. The sample has over 45,000 distinct CDR3 sequences, roughly 3% seen once. The chain combines TRBV12-3 or TRBV12-4 with TRBJ2-3, with a weak D call TRBD2 (6 bases). The TCR sequence derives from a woman aged 45-59 years with multiple sclerosis. Sequenced sample: PBMCs. Here the CDR3 reads CASSPASVGWRTQYF. CDR3 DNA: TGTGCCAGCAGCCCGGCTAGCGTAGGGTGGCGAACGCAGTATTTT.